The rows below give T cell receptor beta chains drawn from one sample of a study of cytomegalovirus exposure and HLA in healthy donors. Measured with immunoSEQ multiplex PCR; TCRdb has only the in-frame clones, and not every one. The table shows about 200,000 clones, with 82% occurring only once. Sequencing was performed on PBMCs. The receptors stem from a boy between 2 and 15 years old in good health and CMV-seronegative. Each CDR3 is given with its conserved first and last residue. Fields, in order: clone size, V gene, D gene, J gene, CDR3 DNA, CDR3 protein. The D gene is left open where the match is weak. Rows give clone size only sometimes, using once, few, many, or a class for an expanded clone.

>NA|TRBV7-9|TRBD1|TRBJ1-2
TGTGCCAGCAGCCAAAGTGGACAGGGGTTTGTACGTGGCTACACCTTC
CASSQSGQGFVRGYTF
>once|TRBV2|NA|TRBJ2-7
TGTGCCAGCAGGGGGGGACAGATGGAGTCCTACGAGCAGTACTTC
CASRGGQMESYEQYF
>once|TRBV5-8|NA|TRBJ1-2
TGTGCCAGCAGCTTGGTTCGAGGGGGTGGCTACACCTTC
CASSLVRGGGYTF
>NA|TRBV4-2|TRBD1|TRBJ1-1
TGTGCCAGCAGCCAAGAGCGGGACAGGGGGACTGAAGCTTTCTTT
CASSQERDRGTEAFF
>NA|TRBV4-3|NA|TRBJ2-7
TGCGCCAGCAGCCAAGGCAGGGCCTACGAGCAGTACTTC
CASSQGRAYEQYF
>few|TRBV5-5|TRBD1|TRBJ1-1
TGTGCCAGCAGTCAAATCGGGACAGGGATGGCGAACACTGAAGCTTTCTTT
CASSQIGTGMANTEAFF
>NA|TRBV18|NA|TRBJ1-1
TGTGCCAGCTCAGAGAAGAACACTGAAGCTTTCTTT
CASSEKNTEAFF
>NA|TRBV18|TRBD1|TRBJ1-2
TGTGCCAGCTCACCGTCGACAGGGGGTGGTGGCTACACCTTC
CASSPSTGGGGYTF
>once|TRBV7-2|NA|TRBJ2-3
TGTGCCAGCAGCAAATCAGGGGTTTTTTCCACAGATACGCAGTATTTT
CASSKSGVFSTDTQYF
>once|TRBV4-3|TRBD1|TRBJ1-1
TGCGCCAGCAGCCAAGTAATCTGGGACAGGGAAGGTGAAGCTTTCTTT
CASSQVIWDREGEAFF
>NA|TRBV25-1|TRBD2|TRBJ2-5
TGTGCCAGCAGGTACGGGGGGGTTGAGACCCAGTACTTC
CASRYGGVETQYF
>NA|TRBV7-2|NA|TRBJ2-5
TGTGCCAGCAGCTTTCACAGGGAAGAGACCCAGTACTTC
CASSFHREETQYF
>NA|TRBV18|NA|TRBJ1-3
TGTGCCAGCTCACCGGCCGGGGGCACCATATATTTT
CASSPAGGTIYF
>NA|TRBV7-9|NA|TRBJ1-6
TGTGCCAGCAGCCACGGGGGAAATTCACCCCTCCACTTT
CASSHGGNSPLHF
>NA|TRBV21-1|NA|TRBJ1-3
TGTGCCAGCCCTAGAAGGTCTGGAAACACCATATATTTT
CASPRRSGNTIYF
>once|TRBV7-2|NA|TRBJ2-3
TGTGCCAGCAGCTACCCATCCAGGGGCCCAGATACGCAGTATTTT
CASSYPSRGPDTQYF
>NA|TRBV5-8|NA|TRBJ1-5
TGTGCCAGCAGCTTGATGGGGGGGAAGAGCGATCAGCCCCAGCATTTT
CASSLMGGKSDQPQHF
>NA|TRBV29-1|NA|TRBJ1-3
TGCAGCGTTGACAGGGGAGGGAACACCATATATTTT
CSVDRGGNTIYF
>NA|TRBV4-1|TRBD1|TRBJ2-7
TGCGCCAGCAGCCAACCGGGACAGGGGAACTACGAGCAGTACTTC
CASSQPGQGNYEQYF
>NA|TRBV7-8|TRBD1|TRBJ1-2
TGTGCCAGCAGCTCATCCGGGACAGTCTATGGCTACACCTTC
CASSSSGTVYGYTF
>once|TRBV27|TRBD1|TRBJ2-7
TGTGCCAGCATAGAGTGGAAGGACAGGGTGAGGGATGGCTCCTACGAGCAGTACTTC
CASIEWKDRVRDGSYEQYF
>NA|TRBV18|NA|TRBJ2-6
TGTGCCAGCTCACCAAGTCAAGCTGCCGGGGCCAACGTCCTGACTTTC
CASSPSQAAGANVLTF
>NA|TRBV5-4|NA|TRBJ2-7
TGTGCCAGCAGCTTGGAGCCAGTCCTCCGGGGCTACGAGCAGTACTTC
CASSLEPVLRGYEQYF
>NA|TRBV6-6|TRBD1|TRBJ1-6
TGTGCCAGCTCGCCTCGAACAGGGGAAGGTTCGCCCCTCCACTTT
CASSPRTGEGSPLHF
>NA|TRBV7-2|NA|TRBJ2-2
TGTGCCAGCAGCTTAAGGAGGCGGGGGAACACCGGGGAGCTGTTTTTT
CASSLRRRGNTGELFF
>NA|TRBV18|TRBD1|TRBJ2-3
TGTGCCAGCTCACTCAAGACAGGGGGCATTGGAGATACGCAGTATTTT
CASSLKTGGIGDTQYF
>NA|TRBV5-1|NA|TRBJ1-4
TGCGCCAGCAGCCGTGGTCCTGCAGGCCTAACTAATGAAAAACTGTTTTTT
CASSRGPAGLTNEKLFF
>NA|TRBV4-3|NA|TRBJ2-6
TGCGCCAGCAGCCTCGGCCCTGCGGGAGGGGCCAACGTCCTGACTTTC
CASSLGPAGGANVLTF
>NA|TRBV7-9|TRBD1|TRBJ1-2
TGTGCCAGCAGCTTAGGACAGGGATATGGCTACACCTTC
CASSLGQGYGYTF
>NA|TRBV6-1|NA|TRBJ1-5
TGTGCCAGCAGTGAAGGCAGTAGCAATCAGCCCCAGCATTTT
CASSEGSSNQPQHF
>NA|TRBV19|TRBD1|TRBJ1-2
TGTGCCAGTAGGGAGGGGGCCAGGGAGCGGACCCGCATATATGGCTACACCTTC
CASREGARERTRIYGYTF
>NA|TRBV10-3|NA|TRBJ2-1
TGTGCCATCAGGACCCTAGATGCCAATGAGCAGTTCTTC
CAIRTLDANEQFF
>NA|TRBV7-9|NA|TRBJ2-7
TGTGCCAGCAGTCCCGCTCTTGACAGGAACCCCCACGAGCAGTACTTC
CASSPALDRNPHEQYF
>NA|TRBV5-1|NA|TRBJ2-3
TGCGCCAGCCTGCAGGGGGGCGCCACAGATACGCAGTATTTT
CASLQGGATDTQYF
>NA|TRBV7-9|NA|TRBJ2-5
TGTGCCAGCAGCCACGGGGCGGGAAGCGGGGAGACCCAGTACTTC
CASSHGAGSGETQYF
>once|TRBV7-2|NA|TRBJ1-5
TGTGCCAGCAGCGCCGCGGGAGGGCTCCAGACCCAGCATTTT
CASSAAGGLQTQHF
>NA|TRBV10-3|TRBD1|TRBJ1-2
TGTGCCATCAGGACAGGGGCGGCCCCTGGCTACACCTTC
CAIRTGAAPGYTF
>NA|TRBV5-1|TRBD2|TRBJ2-1
TGCGCCAGCAGCATTGGGGTACGCGGGGGGCATTACAATGAGCAGTTCTTC
CASSIGVRGGHYNEQFF
>NA|TRBV7-2|NA|TRBJ1-1
TGTGCCAGCAGCCCCGGGAGGGAACGGGAAGCTTTCTTT
CASSPGREREAFF
>NA|TRBV27|NA|TRBJ1-6
TGTGCCAGCAGTTTATTCTCTTTAAATTCACCCCTCCACTTT
CASSLFSLNSPLHF
>few|TRBV6-5|NA|TRBJ1-3
TGTGCCAGCAGTTACTCCGGCAGGATGATCGGAAACACCATATATTTT
CASSYSGRMIGNTIYF
>NA|TRBV18|NA|TRBJ2-3
TGTGCCAGCTCACCTCGGCAGGTCGAAGATACGCAGTATTTT
CASSPRQVEDTQYF
>few|TRBV20-1|NA|TRBJ2-5
TGCAGTGCTAGCATCGGGGAGACCCAGTACTTC
CSASIGETQYF
>once|TRBV6-6|NA|TRBJ1-2
TGTGCCAGCAGTTTACAGGGCGCAGGATCTTATGGCTACACCTTC
CASSLQGAGSYGYTF
>NA|TRBV7-9|TRBD1|TRBJ1-1
TGTGCCAGCAGCTCACAGGGGGCGGGAGCTTTCTTT
CASSSQGAGAFF
>NA|TRBV11-2|NA|TRBJ2-3
TGTGCCAGCAGCAGAAGCAGGAGCGGAAACACAGATACGCAGTATTTT
CASSRSRSGNTDTQYF
>once|TRBV19|TRBD1|TRBJ1-1
TGTGCCAGTAGTGACCCGAGGGGGCAGAACTTGAACACTGAAGCTTTCTTT
CASSDPRGQNLNTEAFF
>few|TRBV19|TRBD2|TRBJ2-1
TGTGCCAGTAGTATCCTAGCGGGGTCCTCCTACAATGAGCAGTTCTTC
CASSILAGSSYNEQFF
>NA|TRBV5-5|TRBD1|TRBJ2-7
TGTGCCAGCAGCTTGGTTCCAGGGGGATACTACGAGCAGTACTTC
CASSLVPGGYYEQYF
>NA|TRBV5-1|NA|TRBJ2-7
TGCGCCAGCAGCTGGGCGGGGGCTACCTACGAGCAGTACTTC
CASSWAGATYEQYF
>NA|TRBV5-1|TRBD1|TRBJ1-2
TGCGCCAGCAGCTTGCTAGGACAGGGAGGATCGGGCTACACCTTC
CASSLLGQGGSGYTF
>NA|TRBV9|TRBD1|TRBJ2-1
TGTGCCAGCAGCACCCAGGGGGACAATGAGCAGTTCTTC
CASSTQGDNEQFF
>few|TRBV7-2|NA|TRBJ1-2
TGTGCCAGCAGCCTGAATGGACTTGGCTACACCTTC
CASSLNGLGYTF